The clone carrying this T cell receptor (beta chain) was recorded a few times. What it binds is unknown. Trimming removed 0 bases at V and 0 bases at J, with 8 bases between. The CDR3 spans 16 residues. Per the germline V gene, CDR1 is SGHTA and CDR2 is FQGTGA. This sample is part of a study of shared clonotypes between healthy human individuals. Study summary: Donor ages ranged 18 to 49 years: a couple of women, a few men.

Study-level results: Specimens sampled were limited to blood, with tissue repertoires likely differing.

Deep-level running was used for the assay. For unsorted PBMC, roughly 270 ng DNA per replicate equaled tens of thousands of T cell genomes. Some clones are missing from TCRdb's copy, which holds only in-frame ones; the method was immunoSEQ multiplex PCR. The repertoire has approximately 500,000 clones, nearly 80% of them found once; the top ten carry around 13%. The chain combines TRBV7-3 with TRBJ2-2; D uncertain. The specimen sequenced was PBMCs. This TCR derives from a woman aged 40 to 49 in good health. Some clones in this sample may be carry-over from other donors' samples. CDR3 nucleotides: TGTGCCAGCAGCTTAACGGGGAACTCGAACACCGGGGAGCTGTTTTTT. This codes for CASSLTGNSNTGELFF.